This T cell receptor (beta chain) was captured in a study of cytomegalovirus exposure and HLA in healthy donors. Study-wide context: Of 300 to 500 genotyped donors, roughly 81% grouped in the Caucasian-associated ancestry cluster.

On this clone itself: The antigen remains undetermined.

The primer mix had 60 Vbeta and 13 Jbeta primers. Sequencing was performed with immunoSEQ multiplex PCR; in TCRdb, only in-frame clones are kept and a portion is missing. The table lists some 140,000 clones, around 70% of them singletons, with around 2.3% in the top ten. Study-level points and caveats: Reports indicate that TCR beta sequences accurately predicted the HLA-A and HLA-B alleles of most subjects. Researchers catalogued about 160 TCR beta chains as cytomegalovirus-associated.

This receptor was taken from a young man in good health and CMV-seronegative. Sequenced: PBMCs.

DNA of the CDR3: TGCGCCAGCAGCTTGACAGGCAGCTTCACCTACGAGCAGTACTTC. It codes for CASSLTGSFTYEQYF. V usage is TRBV5-1 and J usage is TRBJ2-7; weak D call: TRBD1 (5 bases). V was trimmed by 1 base and J by 2 bases, leaving 13 bases between them. The germline V gene has CDR1 SGHRS and CDR2 YFSETQ. This CDR3 has 15 amino acids.